This T cell receptor (beta chain) was sequenced in a study of shared clonotypes between healthy human individuals. CDR1 is MNHEY and CDR2 is SVGAGI in the germline V gene. V was trimmed by 6 bases and J by 5 bases, leaving 16 bases between them. The CDR3 totals 14 residues. Only in-frame clones appear in the TCRdb table, and some are missing; sequencing was by immunoSEQ multiplex PCR. This table has 2 million to 2.5 million clones, approximately 96% appearing once. The TCR was taken from a man aged 18 to 30 in good health. The source material was naive CD4+ T cells sorted from blood. Subset given: CD45RA+ positively selected. The chain couples TRBV6-5 to TRBJ2-5, with D tentatively TRBD2 (6 bases). This chain's CDR3 is CASSPGLAAETQYF. CDR3 nucleotide sequence: TGTGCCAGCAGCCCGGGACTCGCCGCCGAGACCCAGTACTTC.